This TCR beta chain appears in the sequencing data of a study of blood T cell repertoires in COVID-19. Produced via immunoSEQ multiplex PCR; TCRdb's table is partial and in-frame only. The sample records approximately 350,000 clones, approximately 90% being singletons. CDR1 is MRHNA and CDR2 is SNTAGT in the germline V gene. Trimming at V came to 3 bases and at J to 2 bases, leaving 1 base not matched to a gene. The CDR3 is made up of 14 amino acids. The receptor was isolated from a man aged 18 to 30 who had recovered from COVID-19. The source material was PBMCs or T cells enriched from blood (not recorded which). The genes are TRBV6-4 and TRBJ2-3; 8 bases map to TRBD1. In DNA form, the CDR3 reads TGTGCCAGCAGTGAGGACAGGGACACAGATACGCAGTATTTT. Protein product: CASSEDRDTDTQYF.